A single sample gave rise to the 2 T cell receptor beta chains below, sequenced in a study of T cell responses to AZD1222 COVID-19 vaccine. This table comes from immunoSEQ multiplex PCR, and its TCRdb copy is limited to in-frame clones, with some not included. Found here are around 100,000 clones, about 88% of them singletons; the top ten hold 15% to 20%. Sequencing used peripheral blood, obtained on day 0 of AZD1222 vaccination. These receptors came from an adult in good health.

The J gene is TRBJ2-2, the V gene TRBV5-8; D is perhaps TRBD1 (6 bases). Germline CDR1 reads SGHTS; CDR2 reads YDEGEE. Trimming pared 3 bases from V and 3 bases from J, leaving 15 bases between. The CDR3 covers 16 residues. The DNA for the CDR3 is TGTGCCAGCAGCTCCGGGACAACTACTTACACCGGGGAGCTGTTTTTT. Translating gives CASSSGTTTYTGELFF.

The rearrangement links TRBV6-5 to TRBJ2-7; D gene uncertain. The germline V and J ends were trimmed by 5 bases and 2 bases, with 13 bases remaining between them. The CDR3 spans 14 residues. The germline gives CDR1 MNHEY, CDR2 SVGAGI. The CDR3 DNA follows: TGTGCCAGCAGTCCCCCGTGGAGCACCTACGAGCAGTACTTC. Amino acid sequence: CASSPPWSTYEQYF.